This T cell receptor beta chain is from a study of blood T cells in healthy people across ages (dated by TCRdb to 2015 to 2017). As for the study more broadly: In model experiments, template switching captured roughly one uniquely barcoded TCR beta cDNA molecule for every two T cells. Two additional independent replicas of 1 million unique cDNA reads from the same blood draw were analyzed for two donors (one aged 18 to 30 and one aged 80 or older). Using deep sequencing normalized with unique cDNA molecular identifiers, the study measured how TCR beta repertoire diversity changes with age. The donors were split into four age groups: young (average about 15 years), middle-aged (39), aged (approximately 60) and long-lived (more than 80). To avoid experimental bias, donors of different ages were randomly spread across the sequencing lanes. Findings and caveats that apply to the study as a whole: There was a strong correlation between observed TCR beta diversity and the percentage of naive T cells measured by flow cytometry. Donor CMV infection status was unknown, potentially confounding age-related changes in expanded clonotypes. Observed TCR beta diversity per million T cells fell roughly linearly with age, and a significant reduction was already apparent by age about 43. Estimates of total diversity from one million sequenced T cells were regarded as lower bounds and underestimates. Because profiling used bulk unsorted PBMCs, naive and antigen-experienced compartments could not be compared conclusively. The long-lived group showed more naive CD4+ T cells, fewer expanded clones and increased TCR diversity than the aged group, suggesting age selection.

The CDR3 covers 13 residues, taking in both the cysteine and the phenylalanine. Only the CDR3 region is kept as DNA, spanning 39 bases read in frame from base 1. For CDR1 and CDR2, the germline V gene lists MNHNS and SASEGT. Trimming takes 6 bases from V and 2 bases from J, and the germline ends sit 9 bases apart. This clonotype showed up just a few times. This clone's antigen is unknown. Base qualities are not at hand, and no much larger clone is one base apart. The roughly 39 donors, aged 6 to 90 years, were systemically healthy Caucasian individuals from Russia. About 9.6 milliliters of peripheral blood were collected from each donor into EDTA-treated Vacutainer tubes. PBMCs were isolated by Ficoll-Paque density-gradient centrifugation, with at least 6 million obtained per sample. Total RNA was extracted from PBMCs with Trizol reagent, with at least 5 micrograms obtained per sample. The percentages of naive CD45RAhigh/CD27high T cells were determined by flow cytometry on a PBMC aliquot from every donor.

The library was made by 5' RACE. The reads were generated on an Illumina HiSeq 2500. A second PCR of roughly 7 to 11 cycles was performed with a sample-barcoded 5' primer and a J-beta primer mix. Each TCR beta cDNA molecule received a unique molecular identifier from a template-switch 5' adaptor carrying 12 random nucleotides. At least 3 million CDR3-containing paired-end reads were obtained from each sample. First-strand cDNA synthesis was performed from all RNA using the Mint cDNA synthesis kit, with priming by a TRBC-specific oligonucleotide. All cDNA was treated with uracil-DNA glycosylase and then went through a first 18-cycle PCR with the universal primers M1SS and BC2_uni_R. The paper's data handling went like this. Each sample was normalized by randomly selecting 1 million high-quality reads, each carrying a distinct molecular identifier. Reads sharing molecular identifiers were discarded rather than binned into consensus sequences. CDR3 identification, clonotype clustering and error correction used MiTCR with a Q25 quality threshold and the strictest error-elimination algorithm. A nonparametric unseen species model using Euler transformation provided a lower-bound estimate of total TCR beta diversity. Using fastp trimming at Q25 and MiXCR clonotype assembly, TCRdb reanalyzed the public sequencing data and kept in-frame beta chains. Rows are combined by CDR3 protein, so each entry shows the most common genes and DNA. In this record, the V and J calls reflect TCRdb's handling and not the investigators' own analysis. The sample profile shows 850,000 to 1,100,000 distinct CDR3 sequences; roughly two fifths of them were found once. The ten top clones hold about an eighth of the sample.

Recombination joined TRBV6-1 with TRBJ2-3; the D gene remains uncertain. The receptor's source is a man between 18 and 29 years old in good health. The sample was blood. The CDR3 reads CASSTRDTDTQYF. The nucleotide sequence reads TGTGCCAGCAGCACAAGAGACACAGATACGCAGTATTTT.